This T cell receptor beta chain stems from a study of blood T cell repertoires in COVID-19. Study in general: Specimens from acute and convalescent COVID-19 originated in the United States, Italy and Spain. T cells, B-cell-depleted T cells, or PBMCs provided the cDNA or gDNA that served as material.

The CDR3 runs to 15 residues. Per the germline V gene, CDR1 is SGHRS and CDR2 is YFSETQ. V lost 0 bases to trimming and J lost 7 bases; unmatched junction nucleotides: 4. A word on this clone: Other DNA sequences of this sample code for an identical CDR3.

Original handling: Cell counts per sample came from amplifying reference gene primers. Sequenced by immunoSEQ multiplex PCR; TCRdb stores in-frame clones only, minus some. The V and J calls and clone size come from that table; D and trimming were worked out from the DNA. The table includes 300,000 to 350,000 clones, 90% detected once. This chain links TRBV5-1 with TRBJ2-1, with TRBD1 identical over 10 bases. The sequenced material came from peripheral blood. The sequence was collected from a woman in her twenties or thirties with COVID-19, enrolled during active disease. CDR3: CASSLGQGAGNEQFF. CDR3 coding DNA: TGCGCCAGCAGCTTGGGACAGGGGGCGGGGAATGAGCAGTTCTTC.